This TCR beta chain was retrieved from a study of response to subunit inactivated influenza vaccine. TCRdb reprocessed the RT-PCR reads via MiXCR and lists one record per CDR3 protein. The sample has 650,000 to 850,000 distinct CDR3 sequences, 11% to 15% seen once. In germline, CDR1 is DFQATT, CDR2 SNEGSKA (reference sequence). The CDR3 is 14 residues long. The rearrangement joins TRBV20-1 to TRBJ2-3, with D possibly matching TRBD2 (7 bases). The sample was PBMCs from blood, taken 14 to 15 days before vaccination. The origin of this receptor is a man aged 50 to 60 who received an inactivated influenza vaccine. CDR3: CRGDGGGLGDTQYF. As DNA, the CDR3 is TGCAGGGGGGATGGGGGGGGCCTTGGAGATACGCAGTATTTT.